Each of the 11 T cell receptor beta chains below was sequenced from the same sample in a study of vaccination effects on CD4 cells after COVID-19. Sequenced by immunoSEQ multiplex PCR; TCRdb stores in-frame clones only, minus some. The sample has some 31,000 clones; around four fifths are singletons. What these receptors recognize is not known. The ViraFEST assay expanded antigen-specific CD4+ T cells with viral peptide pools before sequencing. Isolating CD4+ T cells followed 9 to 11 days of culture. Vaccine recipients, nucleocapsid antibody negative, had no prior SARS-CoV-2 infection. This specimen was CD4+ T cells from PBMCs cultured with HCoV-OC43 spike peptides, taken before COVID-19 vaccination. Subset described: HCoV-OC43 spike overlapping peptide pool stimulation. The receptors derive from a human donor who received a COVID-19 vaccine.

The CDR3 region has the DNA TGTGCCAGCAGCTTGGCCCTAGCGGGAGTCGGCGAGCAGTACTTC. This gives the protein CASSLALAGVGEQYF. The gene calls are TRBV5-4 and TRBJ2-7; 10 bases agree with TRBD2. CDR3 length: 15 amino acids. Per germline, CDR1 SGHNT and CDR2 YYREEE (reference sequence). V shed 0 bases and J 6 bases; nucleotides not matched to a gene: 6.

The chain combines TRBV7-3 with TRBJ2-3, with a tentative D call TRBD1 (6 bases). Germline lookup yields CDR1 SGHTA and CDR2 FQGTGA. The CDR3 consists of 13 residues. The ends were cut back, 5 bases at V and 6 bases at J, with 12 bases in the middle. The CDR3 DNA is TGTGCCAGCAGCCCTGTGCAGGGGGATACGCAGTATTTT. Translation gives CASSPVQGDTQYF. Full variable domain (outside the CDR3, taken from reference TRBV7-3 and TRBJ2-3): GAGVSQTPSNKVTEKGKYVELRCDPISGHTALYWYRQSLGQGPEFLIYFQGTGAADDSGLPNDRFFAVRPEGSVSTLKIQRTERGDSAVYLCASSPVQGDTQYFGPGTRLTVL.

The sample holds a few counts of this clone. V and J are TRBV7-8 and TRBJ2-1; 11 bases are shared with TRBD2. The CDR3 runs to 15 residues. Per germline, CDR1 SGHVS and CDR2 FQNEAQ. V gave up 5 bases and J gave up 5 bases; unmatched junction bases: 5. CDR3 in DNA: TGTGCCAGCAGCACCGGGACTAGCGGTAACAATGAGCAGTTCTTC. As protein: CASSTGTSGNNEQFF. The variable domain in full, with the rest retrieved from reference TRBV7-8 and TRBJ2-1, is GAGVSQSPRYKVAKRGQDVALRCDPISGHVSLFWYQQALGQGPEFLTYFQNEAQLDKSGLPSDRFFAERPEGSVSTLKIQRTQQEDSAVYLCASSTGTSGNNEQFFGPGTRLTVL.

The chain has TRBV29-1 and TRBJ2-3; possible D gene TRBD2, 5 bases. The germline V gene encodes CDR1 SQVTM and CDR2 ANQGSEA. V lost 4 bases and J lost 5, with 16 bases in between. The CDR3 is 14 residues long. The CDR3 here is CSVASRQLGDTQYF. The CDR3 region has the DNA TGCAGCGTTGCTAGCAGGCAGTTGGGAGATACGCAGTATTTT.

The chain is built from TRBV2 and TRBJ2-3, with 8 positions matching TRBD1. V lost 3 bases to trimming and J lost 4 bases; unmatched junction nucleotides: 3. The CDR3 runs 14 residues. Germline loops: CDR1 SNHLY, CDR2 FYNNEI. The CDR3 nucleotides read TGTGCCAGCAGTGACAGGGGGCGCGCAGATACGCAGTATTTT. Translated: CASSDRGRADTQYF.

The J gene is TRBJ1-1, the V gene TRBV9, with unresolved D. V gave up 0 bases and J gave up 6 bases, with 12 bases separating them. The CDR3 covers 14 residues. Germline V gene sequence: CDR1 SGDLS, CDR2 YYNGEE. The CDR3 DNA reads as TGTGCCAGCAGCGTAGGCCTGAAGGACGCTGAAGCTTTCTTT. It codes for CASSVGLKDAEAFF. Variable domain in full (rest from reference TRBV9 and TRBJ1-1): DSGVTQTPKHLITATGQRVTLRCSPRSGDLSVYWYQQSLDQGLQFLIQYYNGEERAKGNILERFSAQQFPDLHSELNLSSLELGDSALYFCASSVGLKDAEAFFGQGTRLTVV.

This clone has a handful of counts. The J gene is TRBJ2-7, the V gene TRBV30; 10 bases match TRBD1. Germline assignment: CDR1 GTSNPN and CDR2 SVGIG (reference sequence). This CDR3 contains 14 residues. The ends lost 6 bases at V and 5 bases at J; junction bases unmatched: 10. The CDR3 here is CACKPGTGVHEQYF. The CDR3 coding sequence is TGTGCCTGCAAGCCCGGGACAGGGGTTCACGAGCAGTACTTC.

The DNA of the CDR3 is TGCAGTGCTAGGGTATCTGAAAAACTGTTTTTT. Its translation is CSARVSEKLFF. The chain joins TRBV20-1 to TRBJ1-4; D ambiguous. The CDR3 loop spans 11 amino acids. Germline V gene lookup returns CDR1 DFQATT and CDR2 SNEGSKA (reference sequence). Trimming took 3 bases from V and 7 from J, leaving 6 bases between them.

The gene calls are TRBV5-1 and TRBJ2-2; a weak D match, TRBD2 (5 bases). This CDR3 has 16 residues. Germline V lookup: CDR1 SGHRS, CDR2 YFSETQ. Trimming pared 2 bases from V and 3 bases from J, leaving 14 bases between. The DNA of the CDR3 is TGCGCCAGCAGCTTTAGGCCGCCGAGGGACACCGGGGAGCTGTTTTTT. Translated, it gives CASSFRPPRDTGELFF.

For the CDR3, the DNA is TGCGCCAGCAGCTTGACCCGAGGACAGAGTGGCTACACCTTC. Translation: CASSLTRGQSGYTF. V is TRBV5-1 and J is TRBJ1-2, with D tentatively TRBD1 (6 bases). This CDR3 has 14 amino acids. V shed 1 base and J shed 7 bases, with 14 bases lying between them. CDR1 is SGHRS and CDR2 is YFSETQ in the germline V gene.

A few counts support this clone. V and J are TRBV6-6 and TRBJ1-2; D is unresolved. Germline CDR1 reads MNHNY; CDR2 reads SVGAGI (reference sequence). The CDR3 covers 15 residues. The germline V and J ends were trimmed by 2 bases and 3 bases, with 13 bases remaining between them. This chain's CDR3 is CASSYRPDGHYGYTF. In DNA, the CDR3 is TGTGCCAGCAGTTACCGGCCGGACGGTCACTATGGCTACACCTTC.